This T cell receptor beta chain was obtained from a study of T cells in women clearing cervical HPV infection. The overall study: Controls were women whose single incident HPV16 infection cleared within 12 months without precancer or cancer.

This CDR3 comprises 15 residues. Germline lookup yields CDR1 SGHRS and CDR2 YFSETQ. V lost 3 bases to trimming and J lost 1 base; unmatched junction nucleotides: 5. Sequenced by immunoSEQ multiplex PCR; TCRdb stores in-frame clones only, minus some. Across more than 45,000 clones, the top ten clones capture 1.5% to 2% of the sample. Dot-blot hybridization genotyped cervical HPV amplified with MY09/MY11 PCR. Notes on this clone: Antigen unknown. The observed sequence ends 3 residues before the CDR3 terminus, with the missing tail filled in from the germline J gene.

Study results and caveats: CIN3+ cases had significantly higher TCR richness than controls; evenness did not differ. It is unknown whether associations predate infection; no effector/memory or HPV-specific sorting.

The rearrangement links TRBV5-1 to TRBJ2-3; 7 bases are a match to TRBD2. This clonotype originated in a woman aged 18-70 years with a cervical HPV16 infection that either progressed to CIN3+ or cleared (not recorded which). The material sequenced was blood buffy coat. The sequenced part of the CDR3 DNA is TGCGCCAGCAGCTCCTTCAGCGGGGGCACAGATACG. Protein: CASSSFSGGTDT. The entire CDR3 is CASSSFSGGTDTQYF. Together with reference TRBV5-1 and TRBJ2-3, the CDR3 gives the full variable domain: KAGVTQTPRYLIKTRGQQVTLSCSPISGHRSVSWYQQTPGQGLQFLFEYFSETQRNKGNFPGRFSGRQFSNSRSEMNVSTLELGDSALYLCASSSFSGGTDTQYFGPGTRLTVL.